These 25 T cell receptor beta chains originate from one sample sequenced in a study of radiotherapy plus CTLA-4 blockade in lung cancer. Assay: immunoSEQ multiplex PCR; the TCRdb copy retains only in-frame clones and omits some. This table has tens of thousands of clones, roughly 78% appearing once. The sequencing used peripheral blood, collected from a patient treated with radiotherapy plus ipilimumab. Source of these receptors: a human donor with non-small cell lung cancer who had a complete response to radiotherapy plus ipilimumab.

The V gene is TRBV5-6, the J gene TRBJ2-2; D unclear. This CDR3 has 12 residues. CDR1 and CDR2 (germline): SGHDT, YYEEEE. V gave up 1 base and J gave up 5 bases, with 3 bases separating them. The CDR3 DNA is TGTGCCAGCAGCTTGCATACCGGGGAGCTGTTTTTT. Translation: CASSLHTGELFF.

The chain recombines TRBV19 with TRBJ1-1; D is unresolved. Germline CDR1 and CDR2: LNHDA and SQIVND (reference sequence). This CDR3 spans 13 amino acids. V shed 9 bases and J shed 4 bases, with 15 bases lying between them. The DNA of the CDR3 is TGTGCCAGCAGCTATACTAGCCGCACTGAAGCTTTCTTT. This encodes CASSYTSRTEAFF.

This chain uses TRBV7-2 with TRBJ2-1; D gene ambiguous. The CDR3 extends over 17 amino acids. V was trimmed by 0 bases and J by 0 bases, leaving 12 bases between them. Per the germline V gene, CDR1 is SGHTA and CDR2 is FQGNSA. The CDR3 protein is CASSLAGPSSSYNEQFF. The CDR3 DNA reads TGTGCCAGCAGCTTAGCGGGCCCGTCGAGCTCCTACAATGAGCAGTTCTTC.

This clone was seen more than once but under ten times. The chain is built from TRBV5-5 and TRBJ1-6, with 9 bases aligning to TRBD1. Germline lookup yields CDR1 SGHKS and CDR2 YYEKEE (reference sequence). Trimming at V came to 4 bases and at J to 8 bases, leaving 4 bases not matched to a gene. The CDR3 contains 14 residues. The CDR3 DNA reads TGTGCCAGCAGCGGGGGACAGGGTTATTCACCCCTCCACTTT. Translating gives CASSGGQGYSPLHF.

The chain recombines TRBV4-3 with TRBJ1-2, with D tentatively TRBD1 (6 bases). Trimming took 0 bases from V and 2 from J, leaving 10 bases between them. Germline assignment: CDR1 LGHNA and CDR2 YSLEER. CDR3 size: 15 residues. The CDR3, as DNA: TGCGCCAGCAGCCAAGATAGGGGGGGGAACTATGGCTACACCTTC. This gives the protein CASSQDRGGNYGYTF.

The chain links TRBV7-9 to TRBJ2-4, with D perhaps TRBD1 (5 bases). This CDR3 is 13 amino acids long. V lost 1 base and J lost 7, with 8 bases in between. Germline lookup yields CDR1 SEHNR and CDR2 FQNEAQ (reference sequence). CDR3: CASSLGTPNIQYF. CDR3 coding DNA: TGTGCCAGCAGCTTAGGGACACCTAACATTCAGTACTTC.

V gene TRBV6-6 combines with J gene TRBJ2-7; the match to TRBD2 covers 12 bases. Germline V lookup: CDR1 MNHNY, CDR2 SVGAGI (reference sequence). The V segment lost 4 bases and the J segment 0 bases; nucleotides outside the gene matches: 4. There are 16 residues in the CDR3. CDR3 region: CASSFRTSGNSYEQYV. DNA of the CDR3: TGTGCCAGCAGTTTCCGGACTAGCGGGAACTCCTACGAGCAGTACGTC.

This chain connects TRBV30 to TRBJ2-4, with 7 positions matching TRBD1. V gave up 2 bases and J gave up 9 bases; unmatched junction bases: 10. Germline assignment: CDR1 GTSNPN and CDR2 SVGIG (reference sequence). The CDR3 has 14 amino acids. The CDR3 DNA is TGTGCCTGGAGTACGAGACAGGGAAGGGTCATTCAGTACTTC. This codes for CAWSTRQGRVIQYF.

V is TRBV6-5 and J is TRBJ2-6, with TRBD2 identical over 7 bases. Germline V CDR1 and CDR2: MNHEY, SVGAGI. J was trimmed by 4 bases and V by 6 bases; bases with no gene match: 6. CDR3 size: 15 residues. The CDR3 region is CASSTAGVGANVLTF. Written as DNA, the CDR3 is TGTGCCAGCAGCACCGCGGGGGTAGGGGCCAACGTCCTGACTTTC.

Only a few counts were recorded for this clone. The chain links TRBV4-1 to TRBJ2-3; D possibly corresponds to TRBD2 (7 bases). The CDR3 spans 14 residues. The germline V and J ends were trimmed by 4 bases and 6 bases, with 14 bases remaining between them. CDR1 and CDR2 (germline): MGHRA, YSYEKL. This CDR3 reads CASSPRGAYDTQYF. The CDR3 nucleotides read TGCGCCAGCAGCCCTCGGGGGGCTTATGATACGCAGTATTTT.

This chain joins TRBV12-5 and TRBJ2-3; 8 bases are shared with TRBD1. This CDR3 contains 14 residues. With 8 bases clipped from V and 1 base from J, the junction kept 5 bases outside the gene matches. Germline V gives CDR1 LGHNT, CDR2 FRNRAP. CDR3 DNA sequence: TGTGCTAGTAGTGCGACAGGGGGCACAGATACGCAGTATTTT. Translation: CASSATGGTDTQYF.

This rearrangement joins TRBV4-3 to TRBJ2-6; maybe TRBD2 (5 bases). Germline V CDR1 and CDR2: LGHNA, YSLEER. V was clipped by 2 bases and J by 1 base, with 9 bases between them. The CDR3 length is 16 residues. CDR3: CASSQITGSGANVLTF. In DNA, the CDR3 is TGCGCCAGCAGCCAAATAACGGGGTCTGGGGCCAACGTCCTGACTTTC.

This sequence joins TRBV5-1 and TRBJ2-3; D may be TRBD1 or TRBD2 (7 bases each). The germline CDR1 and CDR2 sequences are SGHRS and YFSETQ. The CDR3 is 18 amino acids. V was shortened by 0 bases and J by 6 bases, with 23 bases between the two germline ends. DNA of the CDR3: TGCGCCAGCAGCTTGGGGTTCGCAGGGGGGGCCGAAGGGGATACGCAGTATTTT. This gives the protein CASSLGFAGGAEGDTQYF.

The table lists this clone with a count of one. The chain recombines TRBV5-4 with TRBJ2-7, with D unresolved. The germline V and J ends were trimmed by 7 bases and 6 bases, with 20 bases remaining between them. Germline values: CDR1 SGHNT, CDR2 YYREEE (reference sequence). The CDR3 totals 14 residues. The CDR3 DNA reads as TGTGCCAGCGCCCTAGATCGGCCAACCAGCGAGCAGTACGTC. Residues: CASALDRPTSEQYV.

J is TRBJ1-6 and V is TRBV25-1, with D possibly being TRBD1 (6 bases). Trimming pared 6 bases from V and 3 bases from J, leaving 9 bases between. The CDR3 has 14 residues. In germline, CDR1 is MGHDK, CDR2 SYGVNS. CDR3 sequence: CASSETGYNSPLHF. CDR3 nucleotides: TGTGCCAGCAGCGAGACAGGCTATAATTCACCCCTCCACTTT.

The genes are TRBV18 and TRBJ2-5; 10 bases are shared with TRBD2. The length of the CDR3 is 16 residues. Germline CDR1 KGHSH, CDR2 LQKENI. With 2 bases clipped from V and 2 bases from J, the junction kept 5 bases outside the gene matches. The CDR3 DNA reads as TGTGCCAGCTCACCAGAGGCTAGCGGGGGACAAGAGACCCAGTACTTC. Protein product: CASSPEASGGQETQYF.

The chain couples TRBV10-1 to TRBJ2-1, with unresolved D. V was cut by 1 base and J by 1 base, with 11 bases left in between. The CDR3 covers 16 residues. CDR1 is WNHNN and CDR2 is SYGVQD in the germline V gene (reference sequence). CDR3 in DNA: TGCGCCAGCAGTGAGTTCGGTGAGAGGTCCTACAATGAGCAGTTCTTC. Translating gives CASSEFGERSYNEQFF.

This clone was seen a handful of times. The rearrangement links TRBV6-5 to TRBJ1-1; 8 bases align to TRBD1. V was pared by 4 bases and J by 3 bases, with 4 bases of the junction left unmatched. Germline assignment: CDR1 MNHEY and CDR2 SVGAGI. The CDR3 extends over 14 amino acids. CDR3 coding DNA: TGTGCCAGCAGTTGGACAGGGAGGGACACTGAAGCTTTCTTT. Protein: CASSWTGRDTEAFF.

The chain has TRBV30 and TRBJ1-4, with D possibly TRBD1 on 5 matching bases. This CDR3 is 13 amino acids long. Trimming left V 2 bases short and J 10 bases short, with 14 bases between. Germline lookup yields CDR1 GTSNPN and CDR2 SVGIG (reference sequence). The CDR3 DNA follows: TGTGCCTGGAGTCCCGGGACCACGGGAAAACTGTTTTTT. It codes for CAWSPGTTGKLFF.

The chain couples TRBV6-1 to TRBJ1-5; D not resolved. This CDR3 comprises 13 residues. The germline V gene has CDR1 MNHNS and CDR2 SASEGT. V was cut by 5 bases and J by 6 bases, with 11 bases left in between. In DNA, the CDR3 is TGTGCCAGCAGTATCGAGTCCGCTCAGCCCCAGCATTTT. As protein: CASSIESAQPQHF.

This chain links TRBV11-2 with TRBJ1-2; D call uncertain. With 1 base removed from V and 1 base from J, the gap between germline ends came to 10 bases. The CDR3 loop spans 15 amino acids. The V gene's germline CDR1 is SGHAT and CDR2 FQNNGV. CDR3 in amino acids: CASSLGFGVNYGYTF. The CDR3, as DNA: TGTGCCAGCAGCTTAGGCTTCGGGGTTAACTATGGCTACACCTTC.

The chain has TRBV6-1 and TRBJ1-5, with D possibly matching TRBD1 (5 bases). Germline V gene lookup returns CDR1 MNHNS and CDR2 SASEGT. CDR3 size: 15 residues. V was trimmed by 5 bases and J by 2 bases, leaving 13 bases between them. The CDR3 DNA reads TGTGCCAGCAGTAGGGACCGCTCGGGCAATCAGCCCCAGCATTTT. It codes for CASSRDRSGNQPQHF.

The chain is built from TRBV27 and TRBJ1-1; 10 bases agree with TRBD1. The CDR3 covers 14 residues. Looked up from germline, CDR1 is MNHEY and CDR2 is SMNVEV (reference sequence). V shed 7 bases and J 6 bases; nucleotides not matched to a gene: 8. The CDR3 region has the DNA TGTGCCAGCACAAGACAGGGGGCAGAGGCTGAAGCTTTCTTT. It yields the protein CASTRQGAEAEAFF.

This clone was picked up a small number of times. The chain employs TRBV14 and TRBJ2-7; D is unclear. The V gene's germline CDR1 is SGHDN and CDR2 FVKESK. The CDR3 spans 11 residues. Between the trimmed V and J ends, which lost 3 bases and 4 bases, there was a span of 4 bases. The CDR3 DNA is TGTGCCAGCAGCCAGGGATACGAGCAGTACTTC. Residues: CASSQGYEQYF.

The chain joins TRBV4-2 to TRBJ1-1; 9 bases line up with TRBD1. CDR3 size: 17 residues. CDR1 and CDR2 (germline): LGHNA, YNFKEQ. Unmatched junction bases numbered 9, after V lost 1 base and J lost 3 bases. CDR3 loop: CASSQVSWTGEDTEAFF. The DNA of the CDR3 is TGTGCCAGCAGCCAAGTTTCGTGGACAGGGGAGGACACTGAAGCTTTCTTT.